This TCR beta chain was captured in a study of radiotherapy plus CTLA-4 blockade in lung cancer. General study results and limits: Radiotherapy was combined with ipilimumab, and tumor-derived TCR clones then expanded in blood.

From germline, CDR1 is LNHNV and CDR2 YYDKDF (reference sequence). The CDR3 totals 17 residues. Trimming took off 5 bases at V and 5 bases at J, with 22 bases between the two ends. In regard to this clone: What it binds is not known.

Focal radiation with ipilimumab CTLA-4 blockade was given to patients with chemo-refractory metastatic non-small-cell lung cancer. Produced via immunoSEQ multiplex PCR; TCRdb's table is partial and in-frame only. The sample contains under 110,000 clones, about 84% of which appear only once. This material consisted of peripheral blood, taken from a patient treated with radiotherapy plus ipilimumab. This clonotype was obtained from a human donor with non-small cell lung cancer that progressed on radiotherapy plus ipilimumab. Some clones in this sample may be carry-over from other donors' samples. The rearrangement uses TRBV15 and TRBJ1-5; TRBD1 is a possible D gene (5 bases). The CDR3 coding sequence is TGTGCCACCAGCGGCTCGGAGGCCAGGGTGGTTTATCAGCCCCAGCATTTT. This codes for CATSGSEARVVYQPQHF.